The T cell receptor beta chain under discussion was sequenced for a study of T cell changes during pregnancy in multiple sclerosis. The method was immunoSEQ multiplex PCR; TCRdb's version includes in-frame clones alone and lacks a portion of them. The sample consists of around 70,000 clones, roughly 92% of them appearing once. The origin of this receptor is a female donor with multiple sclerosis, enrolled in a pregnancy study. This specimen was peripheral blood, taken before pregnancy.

CDR3 sequence: CASSEEGKGTQYF. The DNA for the CDR3 is TGTGCCAGCAGTGAAGAGGGGAAGGGTACGCAGTATTTT. The V and J genes are TRBV6-1 and TRBJ2-3; D may be TRBD1 (5 bases). V lost 1 base to trimming and J lost 8 bases, with 10 bases between them. This CDR3 comprises 13 residues. CDR1 is MNHNS, CDR2 SASEGT, per germline.